The 23 T cell receptor beta chains below all came from one sample that was sequenced in a study of technical replicates of blood from a handful of donors (dated by TCRdb to 2017 to 2019). Library preparation was by the immunoSEQ multiplex PCR assay. Drawn from immuneACCESS, this table holds only the in-frame rearrangements with V and J called that TCRdb kept. Clones are partly lost; checked studies trace under half to an unresolved V gene and leave the rest unexplained. The sample includes fewer than 90,000 clones, with around 94% observed a single time. Around 0.25% of the sample is taken by the ten largest. The sequenced material came from T cells isolated from PBMCs. These receptors were collected from a human donor in good health.

This clone appeared a single time. The V and J genes are TRBV4-1 and TRBJ2-7; a weak D match, TRBD1 (5 bases). Germline values: CDR1 MGHRA, CDR2 YSYEKL. CDR3 length: 15 residues. The V end lost 2 bases, the J end lost 2 bases, and 13 bases lay between the germline ends. CDR3 in DNA: TGCGCCAGCAGCCAACGAATTGACAGTCCCTACGAGCAGTACTTC. Its translation is CASSQRIDSPYEQYF.

V and J are TRBV9 and TRBJ2-1; perhaps TRBD2 as D (6 bases). This CDR3 spans 13 amino acids. Germline CDR1 reads SGDLS; CDR2 reads YYNGEE. V was pared by 5 bases and J by 7 bases, with 13 bases between. The CDR3 here is CASSPKAGNEQFF. CDR3 DNA: TGTGCCAGCAGTCCTAAAGCGGGTAATGAGCAGTTCTTC.

This sequence joins TRBV5-4 and TRBJ2-5; TRBD2 aligns across 8 bases. CDR3 length: 14 residues. From germline, CDR1 is SGHNT and CDR2 YYREEE (reference sequence). Unmatched junction bases numbered 7, after V lost 4 bases and J lost 5 bases. The CDR3 reads CASSVGGAGETQYF. In nucleotides, the CDR3 is TGTGCCAGCAGCGTCGGGGGGGCAGGCGAGACCCAGTACTTC.

The chain recombines TRBV9 with TRBJ2-1, with 7 bases identical to TRBD1. CDR3 size: 14 residues. J gave up 4 bases and V 0 bases, and 1 base lay outside the gene matches. Germline V CDR1 and CDR2: SGDLS, YYNGEE. The CDR3 sequence: CASSVGQGYNEQFF. Here the CDR3 DNA reads TGTGCCAGCAGCGTAGGACAGGGTTACAATGAGCAGTTCTTC.

The chain carries TRBV23-1 and TRBJ2-6, with 8 positions matching TRBD1. TRBV23-1 is designated an ORF whose function remains uncertain. Losses at the gene ends were 4 bases for V and 0 bases for J; bases not matched to a gene: 8. This CDR3 is built from 18 residues. The CDR3 reads CASSPSGQANSGANVLTF. CDR3 DNA sequence: TGCGCCAGCAGTCCGTCGGGACAGGCGAACTCTGGGGCCAACGTCCTGACTTTC.

The rearrangement joins TRBV2 to TRBJ2-1; a weak D match, TRBD1 (6 bases). Trimming stripped 2 bases from V and 4 bases from J, with 12 bases between. The CDR3 contains 15 residues. The germline CDR1 and CDR2 sequences are SNHLY and FYNNEI. The CDR3 coding sequence is TGTGCCAGCAGTGAATTCGGACAGAGTTACAATGAGCAGTTCTTC. Its translation is CASSEFGQSYNEQFF.

The V and J genes are TRBV28 and TRBJ2-3; D is perhaps TRBD2 (9 bases). This CDR3 has 18 amino acids. Germline V lookup: CDR1 MDHEN, CDR2 SYDVKM. V lost 5 bases, J lost 0 bases, and 21 bases lay in between. Here the CDR3 reads CASSTPQGAGGSTDTQYF. CDR3 DNA: TGTGCCAGCAGTACACCCCAGGGGGCGGGAGGGAGCACAGATACGCAGTATTTT.

The V call is TRBV20-1, the J call TRBJ2-7, with 8 bases lining up with TRBD1. This CDR3 is 11 amino acids long. With V trimmed by 7 bases and J by 5 bases, 4 bases remained unmatched. From germline, CDR1 is DFQATT and CDR2 SNEGSKA (reference sequence). The CDR3 sequence: CSVPRGHEQYF. Here the CDR3 DNA reads TGCAGTGTCCCCAGGGGGCACGAGCAGTACTTC.

The chain recombines TRBV6-6 with TRBJ1-6; 9 bases line up with TRBD1. With 0 bases clipped from V and 8 bases from J, the junction kept 2 bases outside the gene matches. CDR1 is MNHNY, CDR2 SVGAGI, per germline (reference sequence). The CDR3 has 15 amino acids. CDR3 DNA: TGTGCCAGCAGTTACTCTTGGACAGGGGATTCACCCCTCCACTTT. This encodes CASSYSWTGDSPLHF.

The rearrangement joins TRBV28 to TRBJ2-7; no definite D call. CDR3 length equals 11 residues. Germline loops: CDR1 MDHEN, CDR2 SYDVKM. Trimming took 3 bases from V and 5 from J, leaving 5 bases between them. The CDR3 DNA follows: TGTGCCAGCAGTTTCCAGGACGAGCAGTACTTC. Translating gives CASSFQDEQYF.

The chain links TRBV2 to TRBJ2-7; D gene ambiguous. Germline-derived CDR1 and CDR2 are SNHLY and FYNNEI. V was cut by 6 bases and J by 0 bases, with 15 bases left in between. This CDR3 has 15 residues. CDR3 in amino acids: CASRMPGTSSYEQYF. The CDR3 DNA is TGTGCCAGCAGGATGCCAGGAACAAGCTCCTACGAGCAGTACTTC.

A single count supports this clone. J is TRBJ1-2 and V is TRBV6-1; D not resolved. The germline V and J ends were trimmed by 6 bases and 3 bases, with 11 bases remaining between them. Germline CDR1 and CDR2: MNHNS and SASEGT. The CDR3 is 13 amino acids. The CDR3 spells CASRKRSDYGYTF. CDR3 DNA: TGTGCCAGCAGGAAAAGGAGCGACTATGGCTACACCTTC.

This clone showed up just a few times. This chain uses TRBV30 with TRBJ2-5; D is unclear. The CDR3 runs 12 residues. Germline CDR1 is GTSNPN and CDR2 is SVGIG (reference sequence). The V end lost 0 bases, the J end lost 0 bases, and 2 bases lay between the germline ends. This chain's CDR3 is CAWSVNQETQYF. The CDR3 DNA is TGTGCCTGGAGTGTTAACCAAGAGACCCAGTACTTC.

CDR3 sequence: CASSLGGGQYEQFF. The CDR3 DNA follows: TGTGCCAGCAGCCTTGGGGGAGGGCAGTATGAGCAGTTCTTC. The rearrangement links TRBV7-6 to TRBJ2-1; TRBD2 matches at 7 bases. Germline lookup yields CDR1 SGHVS and CDR2 FNYEAQ. V lost 5 bases, J lost 8 bases, and 9 bases stayed unmatched. This CDR3 region has 14 residues.

The chain recombines TRBV28 with TRBJ1-5; weak D call: TRBD1 (5 bases). Trimming stripped 1 base from V and 2 bases from J, with 12 bases between. The CDR3 contains 16 residues. CDR1 and CDR2 from the germline V gene are MDHEN and SYDVKM. The CDR3 DNA sequence: TGTGCCAGCAGTTTATCGACGGAAGGGGGCAATCAGCCCCAGCATTTT. Encoded protein: CASSLSTEGGNQPQHF.

The rearrangement joins TRBV7-8 to TRBJ1-4; 12 bases are a match to TRBD1. This CDR3 is 17 amino acids long. The germline CDR1 and CDR2 sequences are SGHVS and FQNEAQ. V trimming: 0 bases; J trimming: 8 bases; junction bases outside the gene matches: 7. The CDR3 protein is CASSLAGTGGMGEKLFF. CDR3 coding DNA: TGTGCCAGCAGCTTAGCAGGGACAGGGGGCATGGGGGAAAAACTGTTTTTT.

The chain couples TRBV27 to TRBJ2-3; a possible D gene is TRBD2 (6 bases). V was clipped by 1 base and J by 4 bases, with 15 bases between them. Germline CDR1 MNHEY, CDR2 SMNVEV (reference sequence). This CDR3 has 16 amino acids. The CDR3 DNA sequence: TGTGCCAGCAGTTTATTCTCCGGGAGACGGGCAGATACGCAGTATTTT. This translates into CASSLFSGRRADTQYF.

The V and J genes are TRBV7-9 and TRBJ1-1; D gene uncertain. Germline lookup yields CDR1 SEHNR and CDR2 FQNEAQ (reference sequence). V lost 5 bases, J lost 3 bases, and 7 bases lay in between. The CDR3 contains 12 residues. The CDR3 nucleotides read TGTGCCAGCAGCCCTAGAGACACTGAAGCTTTCTTT. It specifies CASSPRDTEAFF. The full variable domain, in which reference TRBV7-9 and TRBJ1-1 provide the parts outside the CDR3, is DTGVSQNPRHKITKRGQNVTFRCDPISEHNRLYWYRQTLGQGPEFLTYFQNEAQLEKSRLLSDRFSAERPKGSFSTLEIQRTEQGDSAMYLCASSPRDTEAFFGQGTRLTVV.

V gene TRBV9 combines with J gene TRBJ2-1; D might be TRBD1 (6 bases). The CDR3 runs 16 residues. Looked up from germline, CDR1 is SGDLS and CDR2 is YYNGEE. Trimming left V 3 bases short and J 5 bases short, with 18 bases between. CDR3 DNA: TGTGCCAGCAGCGAAAAAACCGGGACAAATAACAATGAGCAGTTCTTC. Amino acids: CASSEKTGTNNNEQFF.

This chain uses TRBV4-2 with TRBJ2-1; 7 nucleotides align to TRBD1. The CDR3 loop spans 16 amino acids. The V segment lost 0 bases and the J segment 5 bases; nucleotides outside the gene matches: 7. CDR1 and CDR2 (germline): LGHNA, YNFKEQ. The CDR3 nucleotides read TGTGCCAGCAGCCAAGATCTTCTAGGACAGGACAATGAGCAGTTCTTC. Residues: CASSQDLLGQDNEQFF.

The rearrangement uses TRBV6-1 and TRBJ2-6, with TRBD1 as a possible D gene (5 bases). Germline-derived CDR1 and CDR2 are MNHNS and SASEGT. The CDR3 runs 15 residues. V lost 5 bases and J 4 bases, leaving 12 bases between the germline ends. As DNA, the CDR3 is TGTGCCAGCAGTCCCCAGGGTGCCGGGGCCAACGTCCTGACTTTC. Its translation is CASSPQGAGANVLTF.

The chain recombines TRBV18 with TRBJ1-6, with 7 bases lining up with TRBD1. V lost 3 bases to trimming and J lost 6 bases; unmatched junction nucleotides: 5. The CDR3 contains 15 residues. The germline gives CDR1 KGHSH, CDR2 LQKENI. In DNA, the CDR3 is TGTGCCAGCTCACCCCGGGACAGCTTTAATTCACCCCTCCACTTT. Translation gives CASSPRDSFNSPLHF.

This rearrangement joins TRBV18 to TRBJ1-5; no reliable D call. This CDR3 is 15 amino acids long. Germline CDR1 is KGHSH and CDR2 is LQKENI. V was pared by 8 bases and J by 0 bases, with 14 bases between. CDR3 nucleotide sequence: TGTGCCAGCGGCCGGGATCGGGGTAGCAATCAGCCCCAGCATTTT. It specifies CASGRDRGSNQPQHF. The entire variable domain, with the rest obtained from reference TRBV18 and TRBJ1-5, is as follows: NAGVMQNPRHLVRRRGQEARLRCSPMKGHSHVYWYRQLPEEGLKFMVYLQKENIIDESGMPKERFSAEFPKEGPSILRIQQVVRGDSAAYFCASGRDRGSNQPQHFGDGTRLSIL.